A selection of T cell receptor beta chains follows, all from one sample in a study of shared clonotypes between healthy human individuals. Measured with immunoSEQ multiplex PCR; TCRdb has only the in-frame clones, and not every one. Among millions of clones listed, just over 90% were seen once. Material for sequencing was naive CD8+ T cells from PBMCs. The receptors originated from a man aged 18 to 35 in good health. Some clones in this sample may be carry-over from other donors' samples. Both conserved end residues are part of each CDR3. D genes are given only for firm matches. A clone size is listed for some rows: how often the clone was seen (once, few, many), or a class if it is expanded.

CDR3	DNA	length	D	V	J	size
CASSYSRSPSYNEQFF	TGTGCCAGCAGTTACTCTCGTAGCCCGTCCTACAATGAGCAGTTCTTC	16	-	TRBV6-5	TRBJ2-1	-
CASSLAVVVGANVLTF	TGTGCCAGCAGTTTAGCGGTCGTGGTAGGGGCCAACGTCCTGACTTTC	16	-	TRBV27	TRBJ2-6	-
CASSSRRQGRYLEQFF	TGTGCCAGCAGCTCCAGGCGACAGGGGAGATATCTTGAGCAGTTCTTC	16	TRBD1	TRBV7-9	TRBJ2-1	-
CASSPLGGSNGEQYF	TGTGCCAGCAGCCCCCTCGGCGGGAGCAACGGCGAGCAGTACTTC	15	TRBD2	TRBV7-9	TRBJ2-7	-
CASSQTGLETQYF	TGTGCCAGCAGCCAAACAGGTTTAGAGACCCAGTACTTC	13	-	TRBV28	TRBJ2-5	-
CASSVEEGGPYNEQFF	TGTGCCAGCAGCGTAGAAGAGGGAGGCCCCTACAATGAGCAGTTCTTC	16	-	TRBV9	TRBJ2-1	-
CASSYRGWGYTF	TGTGCCAGCAGTTATCGGGGATGGGGCTACACCTTC	12	-	TRBV28	TRBJ1-2	-
CASSPTGSISYEQYF	TGTGCCAGCAGCCCGACCGGGAGCATTTCCTACGAGCAGTACTTC	15	-	TRBV7-8	TRBJ2-7	-
CASSSQGSEQFF	TGTGCCAGCAGCTCCCAAGGGAGTGAGCAGTTCTTC	12	-	TRBV9	TRBJ2-1	-
CASSFSPGTGLNTEAFF	TGTGCCAGCAGTTTTTCTCCCGGGACAGGTCTGAACACTGAAGCTTTCTTT	17	TRBD1	TRBV27	TRBJ1-1	-
CASSLQGVVAGTDTQYF	TGTGCCAGCAGCTTGCAGGGGGTGGTAGCGGGCACAGATACGCAGTATTTT	17	-	TRBV5-6	TRBJ2-3	-
CACQSSTVTDTQYF	TGTGCCTGCCAATCCTCGACGGTCACAGATACGCAGTATTTT	14	-	TRBV19	TRBJ2-3	-
CASSPYNQGPSSYEQYF	TGTGCCAGCAGTCCGTACAACCAGGGCCCCAGCTCCTACGAGCAGTACTTC	17	-	TRBV27	TRBJ2-7	-
CASSLSGNEQFF	TGTGCCAGTAGTTTATCGGGAAATGAGCAGTTCTTC	12	-	TRBV19	TRBJ2-1	-
CASSQDISRYEQYF	TGCGCCAGCAGCCAAGATATCTCGCGGTACGAGCAGTACTTC	14	-	TRBV4-3	TRBJ2-7	-
CAISEEWTENYGYTF	TGTGCCATCAGTGAGGAATGGACGGAGAACTATGGCTACACCTTC	15	-	TRBV10-3	TRBJ1-2	-
CASSLPSVGRGGEQFF	TGCGCCAGCAGCTTGCCCTCTGTCGGGAGGGGGGGTGAGCAGTTCTTC	16	TRBD2	TRBV5-1	TRBJ2-1	-
CSVDGLAGGLDTQYF	TGCAGCGTTGACGGACTAGCGGGAGGGCTGGATACGCAGTATTTT	15	TRBD2	TRBV29-1	TRBJ2-3	once
CASRGQGVIKNIQYF	TGTGCCAGCAGGGGACAGGGGGTTATCAAAAACATTCAGTACTTC	15	TRBD1	TRBV6-4	TRBJ2-4	-
CASSSFVTGANVLTF	TGTGCCAGCAGCTCCTTTGTCACTGGGGCCAACGTCCTGACTTTC	15	-	TRBV7-9	TRBJ2-6	-
CSARNRAEQYF	TGCAGTGCTAGAAACAGGGCCGAGCAGTACTTC	11	-	TRBV20-1	TRBJ2-7	-
CASSLRPLAGNYNEQFF	TGCGCCAGCAGCTTGCGCCCGCTAGCGGGGAACTACAATGAGCAGTTCTTC	17	TRBD2	TRBV5-1	TRBJ2-1	-
CASSSKDRVTSNTEAFF	TGTGCCAGCAGCTCCAAAGACAGGGTAACGTCGAACACTGAAGCTTTCTTT	17	TRBD1	TRBV7-9	TRBJ1-1	-
CASSLRQGNEKLFF	TGTGCCAGCAGCTTGAGACAGGGTAATGAAAAACTGTTTTTT	14	TRBD1	TRBV13	TRBJ1-4	-
CASSQDLASFETQYF	TGCGCCAGCAGCCAAGATCTGGCAAGTTTCGAGACCCAGTACTTC	15	-	TRBV4-1	TRBJ2-5	-
CASSSPDLTAPYGYTF	TGTGCCAGCAGCTCTCCTGACTTGACAGCGCCCTATGGCTACACCTTC	16	-	TRBV13	TRBJ1-2	-
CASSPPGQPYEQYF	TGTGCCAGCTCACCACCGGGACAACCCTACGAGCAGTACTTC	14	-	TRBV18	TRBJ2-7	-
CASSLEGAGGDYEQYF	TGTGCCAGCAGCTTAGAGGGGGCGGGAGGGGATTACGAGCAGTACTTC	16	TRBD2	TRBV7-2	TRBJ2-7	-
CASSGWEVGRSYGYTF	TGTGCCAGCAGTGGATGGGAGGTGGGGCGCAGCTATGGCTACACCTTC	16	-	TRBV28	TRBJ1-2	-
CASSVADTDEQYF	TGTGCCAGCAGCGTAGCGGATACCGACGAGCAGTACTTC	13	-	TRBV9	TRBJ2-7	-
CASSVVVTSGINEQFF	TGCGCCAGCAGTGTGGTAGTTACTAGCGGGATTAATGAGCAGTTCTTC	16	TRBD2	TRBV10-2	TRBJ2-1	once
CASSVAGTFTDTQYF	TGTGCCAGCAGCGTAGCAGGGACGTTCACAGATACGCAGTATTTT	15	-	TRBV9	TRBJ2-3	-
CASGSTAYEQYF	TGTGCTAGTGGTTCGACAGCGTACGAGCAGTACTTC	12	-	TRBV12-5	TRBJ2-7	-
CASSLWSLAGDEQFF	TGTGCCAGCAGCTTGTGGAGCCTAGCGGGCGATGAGCAGTTCTTC	15	TRBD2	TRBV5-6	TRBJ2-1	-
CASSVSKGTANTGELFF	TGTGCCAGCAGCGTATCTAAGGGGACCGCGAACACCGGGGAGCTGTTTTTT	17	-	TRBV9	TRBJ2-2	-
CASSQVTTGDYGYTF	TGCGCCAGCAGCCAAGTCACTACCGGGGACTATGGCTACACCTTC	15	-	TRBV4-1	TRBJ1-2	-
CASSLFDMGRGNEQFF	TGTGCCAGCAGCTTATTTGACATGGGTCGGGGCAATGAGCAGTTCTTC	16	-	TRBV7-6	TRBJ2-1	-
CASSPRDLSSYEQYF	TGCGCCAGCAGCCCCCGGGACTTAAGCTCCTACGAGCAGTACTTC	15	-	TRBV5-1	TRBJ2-7	-
CATQPGQGIDEQYF	TGTGCCACGCAACCGGGACAGGGGATTGACGAGCAGTACTTC	14	TRBD1	TRBV10-3	TRBJ2-7	-
CASSLTTGGAYEQYF	TGTGCCAGCAGCTTAACGACAGGAGGGGCCTACGAGCAGTACTTC	15	-	TRBV7-9	TRBJ2-7	-
CATTKPPQFGYNEQFF	TGTGCTACCACGAAACCCCCTCAATTTGGGTACAATGAGCAGTTCTTC	16	-	TRBV2	TRBJ2-1	-
CASSLGQGYTEAFF	TGTGCCAGCAGCCTGGGACAGGGCTACACTGAAGCTTTCTTT	14	TRBD1	TRBV11-2	TRBJ1-1	-
CASSQTTTQETQYF	TGTGCCAGCAGCCAAACGACCACCCAAGAGACCCAGTACTTC	14	-	TRBV7-9	TRBJ2-5	-
CASSRRDLHTEAFF	TGTGCCAGCAGCCGGCGGGACTTACACACTGAAGCTTTCTTT	14	-	TRBV7-9	TRBJ1-1	-
CASSNGPNNEQFF	TGTGCCAGTAGTAATGGACCTAACAATGAGCAGTTCTTC	13	-	TRBV19	TRBJ2-1	-
CASSHSTGEPYYEQYF	TGCGCCAGCAGCCACAGTACAGGGGAGCCATACTACGAGCAGTACTTC	16	TRBD1	TRBV4-3	TRBJ2-7	-
CASSFGAGTVSEQYF	TGTGCCAGCAGCTTCGGAGCAGGGACTGTGAGCGAGCAGTACTTC	15	-	TRBV7-6	TRBJ2-7	-
CASSIDDSSYEQYF	TGTGCCAGTAGTATAGATGATTCGTCCTACGAGCAGTACTTC	14	-	TRBV19	TRBJ2-7	once
CSVVGDSYEQYF	TGCAGCGTTGTGGGGGATTCCTACGAGCAGTACTTC	12	-	TRBV29-1	TRBJ2-7	-
CSVPPNGEFYGYTF	TGCAGCGTTCCCCCGAATGGCGAGTTTTATGGCTACACCTTC	14	-	TRBV29-1	TRBJ1-2	-